This T cell receptor beta chain was recorded in a study of control samples from healthy donors and cancer patients. Assay used: immunoSEQ multiplex PCR; TCRdb lists only in-frame clones, some missing. The data contain 100,000 or so clones, roughly 92% of them singletons. The V end lost 4 bases, the J end lost 5 bases, and 11 bases lay between the germline ends. The CDR3 covers 13 residues. The V gene's germline CDR1 is SGHVS and CDR2 FQNEAQ. The chain recombines TRBV7-8 with TRBJ1-1; tentatively, D is TRBD1 (5 bases). This sequence originates from a woman aged 25-40 years in good health. Sequenced: blood. CDR3 in amino acids: CASSSGPRTEAFF. CDR3 in DNA: TGTGCCAGCAGCTCGGGACCGCGGACTGAAGCTTTCTTT.